Shown below are 14 T cell receptor beta chains from a single sample sequenced in a study of memory CD4+ T cells and cytomegalovirus serostatus. Sequenced by immunoSEQ multiplex PCR; TCRdb stores in-frame clones only, minus some. The table records 50,000 to 60,000 clones, about four fifths of them present only once. Single viable CD3+CD4+CD8-CD45RO+ cells were sorted as the memory CD4+ T cells. The sample was memory CD4+ T cells from blood. The receptors shown here come from an adult in good health and CMV-seropositive.

The chain is built from TRBV7-3 and TRBJ1-3; 8 bases align to TRBD1. This CDR3 spans 15 amino acids. Germline values: CDR1 SGHTA, CDR2 FQGTGA. Trimming at V came to 5 bases and at J to 3 bases, leaving 6 bases not matched to a gene. The CDR3 region has the DNA TGTGCCAGCAGCCAAGCAGGGGGCATTGGAAACACCATATATTTT. It translates to CASSQAGGIGNTIYF.

This rearrangement joins TRBV7-2 to TRBJ1-3; 8 nucleotides align to TRBD1. The V and J ends lost 4 bases and 0 bases, in that order; junction bases with no gene match: 5. CDR1 SGHTA and CDR2 FQGNSA come from the germline V gene. The CDR3 contains 16 residues. The CDR3 sequence is CASSSRTGPSGNTIYF. The CDR3 region has the DNA TGTGCCAGCAGCTCCCGGACAGGGCCCTCTGGAAACACCATATATTTT. Looking up the rest from reference TRBV7-2 and TRBJ1-3 gives the full variable domain: GAGVSQSPSNKVTEKGKDVELRCDPISGHTALYWYRQSLGQGLEFLIYFQGNSAPDKSGLPSDRFSAERTGGSVSTLTIQRTQQEDSAVYLCASSSRTGPSGNTIYFGEGSWLTVV.

This sequence joins TRBV7-2 and TRBJ2-5; D not resolved. The V end was cut by 2 bases, the J end by 5 bases, with 6 bases between. CDR1 is SGHTA and CDR2 is FQGNSA in the germline V gene. The CDR3 is made up of 12 amino acids. CDR3 coding DNA: TGTGCCAGCAGCTTATTCGGGGAGACCCAGTACTTC. Residues: CASSLFGETQYF.

The chain combines TRBV19 with TRBJ2-7; a possible D gene is TRBD1 (6 bases). In germline, CDR1 is LNHDA, CDR2 SQIVND (reference sequence). CDR3 length equals 14 residues. V was cut by 3 bases and J by 9 bases, with 18 bases left in between. CDR3 loop: CASSIPRTATRQYF. DNA of the CDR3: TGTGCCAGTAGTATCCCCAGGACAGCTACGAGGCAGTACTTC.

V and J are TRBV19 and TRBJ1-5; 10 bases line up with TRBD1. Trimming at V came to 7 bases and at J to 3 bases, leaving 6 bases not matched to a gene. The CDR3 covers 15 residues. CDR1 LNHDA and CDR2 SQIVND come from the germline V gene (reference sequence). The CDR3 DNA reads TGTGCCAGTACCGCGGACAGGGGGGACAATCAGCCCCAGCATTTT. Translation: CASTADRGDNQPQHF.

The chain links TRBV6-5 to TRBJ2-7, with TRBD2 matching over 8 bases. J lost 3 bases, V lost 4 bases, and 8 bases had no gene match. CDR1 and CDR2 (germline): MNHEY, SVGAGI. This CDR3 spans 15 amino acids. CDR3 loop: CASSSTGTRNYEQYF. The CDR3 coding sequence is TGTGCCAGCAGTTCGACCGGGACTAGGAACTACGAGCAGTACTTC.

This clone was detected a few times. The gene calls are TRBV20-1 and TRBJ2-7; 7 bases line up with TRBD2. J gave up 6 bases and V 7 bases, and 6 bases lay outside the gene matches. The CDR3 is 11 residues long. CDR1 DFQATT and CDR2 SNEGSKA come from the germline V gene (reference sequence). CDR3 sequence: CSGLASLEQYF. For the CDR3, the DNA is TGCAGTGGACTAGCCTCTCTCGAGCAGTACTTC.

The V gene is TRBV30, the J gene TRBJ2-3; TRBD1 matches at 7 bases. The V segment lost 4 bases and the J segment 2 bases; nucleotides outside the gene matches: 6. This CDR3 contains 14 residues. The V gene's germline CDR1 is GTSNPN and CDR2 SVGIG (reference sequence). DNA of the CDR3: TGTGCCTGGAAATCGGGACAGCCCACAGATACGCAGTATTTT. Encoded protein: CAWKSGQPTDTQYF.

This chain joins TRBV6-1 and TRBJ1-5; D might be TRBD1 (5 bases). Looked up from germline, CDR1 is MNHNS and CDR2 is SASEGT. Trimming stripped 8 bases from V and 7 bases from J, with 21 bases between. The CDR3 length is 15 residues. CDR3 in amino acids: CASRPGAHQAQPQHF. CDR3 bases: TGTGCCAGCCGCCCCGGGGCCCACCAAGCACAGCCCCAGCATTTT.

The V gene is TRBV7-9, the J gene TRBJ2-7; the match to TRBD1 covers 9 bases. The CDR3 totals 15 residues. Germline V gives CDR1 SEHNR, CDR2 FQNEAQ (reference sequence). With 4 bases clipped from V and 3 bases from J, the junction kept 7 bases outside the gene matches. The DNA for the CDR3 is TGTGCCAGCAGCTCGCGGGACAGGGCTAGCTACGAGCAGTACTTC. This translates into CASSSRDRASYEQYF. The variable domain in full, with the rest retrieved from reference TRBV7-9 and TRBJ2-7, is DTGVSQNPRHKITKRGQNVTFRCDPISEHNRLYWYRQTLGQGPEFLTYFQNEAQLEKSRLLSDRFSAERPKGSFSTLEIQRTEQGDSAMYLCASSSRDRASYEQYFGPGTRLTVT.

The chain has TRBV6-5 and TRBJ1-3; D may be TRBD1 (6 bases). This CDR3 region has 13 residues. Trimming pared 6 bases from V and 4 bases from J, leaving 10 bases between. CDR1 is MNHEY, CDR2 SVGAGI, per germline. The CDR3 region is CASSGGYGNTIYF. In nucleotides, the CDR3 is TGTGCCAGCAGCGGGGGCTACGGAAACACCATATATTTT.

The chain carries TRBV29-1 and TRBJ2-1; TRBD2 matches 11 bases. The CDR3 covers 15 residues. CDR1 SQVTM and CDR2 ANQGSEA come from the germline V gene. V shed 4 bases and J 8 bases; nucleotides not matched to a gene: 10. DNA of the CDR3: TGCAGCGTTGCACAGACTAGCGGGATTTCCCATGAGCAGTTCTTC. Translating it yields CSVAQTSGISHEQFF.

J is TRBJ1-1 and V is TRBV7-2; D gene uncertain. The germline V gene encodes CDR1 SGHTA and CDR2 FQGNSA. With 1 base removed from V and 1 base from J, the gap between germline ends came to 4 bases. This CDR3 has 13 residues. The CDR3 DNA sequence: TGTGCCAGCAGCTTAGGGCAGAACACTGAAGCTTTCTTT. This encodes CASSLGQNTEAFF.

CDR3 bases: TGTGCCTGCGGGACCGGGGGGAATCAGCCCCAGCATTTT. This translates into CACGTGGNQPQHF. This chain uses TRBV30 with TRBJ1-5; perhaps TRBD1 as D (5 bases). V was shortened by 6 bases and J by 4 bases, with 13 bases between the two germline ends. This CDR3 comprises 13 residues. The germline CDR1 and CDR2 sequences are GTSNPN and SVGIG (reference sequence). The variable domain in full, with the rest retrieved from reference TRBV30 and TRBJ1-5, is SQTIHQWPATLVQPVGSPLSLECTVEGTSNPNLYWYRQAAGRGLQLLFYSVGIGQISSEVPQNLSASRPQDRQFILSSKKLLLSDSGFYLCACGTGGNQPQHFGDGTRLSIL.